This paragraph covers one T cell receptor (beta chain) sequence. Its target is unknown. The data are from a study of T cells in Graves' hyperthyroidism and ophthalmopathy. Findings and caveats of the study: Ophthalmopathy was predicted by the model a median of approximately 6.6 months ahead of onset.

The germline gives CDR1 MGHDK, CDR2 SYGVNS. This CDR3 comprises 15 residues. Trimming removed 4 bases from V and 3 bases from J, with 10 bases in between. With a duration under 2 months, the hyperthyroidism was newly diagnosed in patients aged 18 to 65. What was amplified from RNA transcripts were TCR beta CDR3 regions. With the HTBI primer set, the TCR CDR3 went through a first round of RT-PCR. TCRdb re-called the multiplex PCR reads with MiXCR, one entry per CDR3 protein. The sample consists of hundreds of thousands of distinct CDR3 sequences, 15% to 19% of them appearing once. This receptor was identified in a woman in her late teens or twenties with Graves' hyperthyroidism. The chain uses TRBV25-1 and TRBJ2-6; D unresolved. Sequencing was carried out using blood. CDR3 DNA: TGTGCCAGCAGTGGCCACTTCTTTGGGGCCAACGTCCTGACTTTC. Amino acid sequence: CASSGHFFGANVLTF.